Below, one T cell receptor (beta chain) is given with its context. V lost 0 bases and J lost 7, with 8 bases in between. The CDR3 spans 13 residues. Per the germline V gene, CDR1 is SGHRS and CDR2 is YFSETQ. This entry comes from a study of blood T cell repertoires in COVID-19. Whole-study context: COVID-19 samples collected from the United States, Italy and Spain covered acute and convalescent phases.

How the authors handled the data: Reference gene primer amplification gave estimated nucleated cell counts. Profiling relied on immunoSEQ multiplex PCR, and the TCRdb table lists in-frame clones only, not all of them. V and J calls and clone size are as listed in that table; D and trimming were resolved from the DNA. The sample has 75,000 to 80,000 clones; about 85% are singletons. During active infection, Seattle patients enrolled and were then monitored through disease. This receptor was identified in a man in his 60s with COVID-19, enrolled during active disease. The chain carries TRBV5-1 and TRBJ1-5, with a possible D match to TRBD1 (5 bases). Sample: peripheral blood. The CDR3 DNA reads TGCGCCAGCAGCTTGGATAGGGGCCAGCCCCAGCATTTT. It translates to CASSLDRGQPQHF.